This is a list of T cell receptor beta chains from one sample in a study of blood T cells in healthy people across ages. TCRdb fed the 5' RACE reads into MiXCR, producing one record per CDR3 protein. The sample has around 1.5 million distinct CDR3 sequences; roughly 45% are singletons. Specimen: blood. The receptors originated from a woman under 30 in good health. Each CDR3 is given with its conserved first and last residue. Fields, in order: CDR3 DNA, CDR3 protein, V gene, J gene, D gene, clone size. D genes are given only for firm matches. Expanded clones are given a class, and other clones once, few, many or no size at all.

TGTGCCAGCAGCTTAAAGGCCGGAGGGGACACTGAAGCTTTCTTT,CASSLKAGGDTEAFF,TRBV5-4,TRBJ1-1,NA,NA
TGTGCCAGCAGTGAAGCGGGCGAGGGCAGGGGTTACACTGAGCAGTTCTTC,CASSEAGEGRGYTEQFF,TRBV6-1,TRBJ2-1,NA,NA
TGTGCCAGCAGTGACAGCTACTCTGGAAACACCATATATTTT,CASSDSYSGNTIYF,TRBV7-6,TRBJ1-3,NA,once
TGCGGCGGGAAGCCCCAGGACGGAACTGAAGCTTTCTTT,CGGKPQDGTEAFF,TRBV29-1,TRBJ1-1,NA,few
TGTGCCAGCAGCCAAGATCCCTACGGAAATAATTCACCCCTCCACTTT,CASSQDPYGNNSPLHF,TRBV4-2,TRBJ1-6,NA,many
TGTGCCAGCAGCCAAGATACTAGCGGGGGTTCCTACAATGAGCAGTTCTTC,CASSQDTSGGSYNEQFF,TRBV4-2,TRBJ2-1,TRBD2,few
TGTGCCAGCAGCTACCCCGGGACGACGCAGTATTTT,CASSYPGTTQYF,TRBV7-2,TRBJ2-3,NA,few
TGCAGCGTGGTGGGTGCCGGACTAGCGGGAGGGAGGTCCTACGAGCAGTACTTC,CSVVGAGLAGGRSYEQYF,TRBV29-1,TRBJ2-7,TRBD2,NA
TGTGCCAGCAGCGTAGGGGGCCAAGAGACCCAGTACTTC,CASSVGGQETQYF,TRBV9,TRBJ2-5,NA,many
TGTGCCAGCAGCTTAAGTCGACAGGGGGTCACTGAAGCTTTCTTT,CASSLSRQGVTEAFF,TRBV7-3,TRBJ1-1,TRBD1,NA
TGTGCCAGCAGTTCACGGGTTCCTGGGGACACCATATATTTT,CASSSRVPGDTIYF,TRBV27,TRBJ1-3,NA,NA
TGTGCCAGCAGCCCCGGGACAGGGATGGGATTGTGGGGCTTCTACAATGAGCAGTTCTTC,CASSPGTGMGLWGFYNEQFF,TRBV9,TRBJ2-1,TRBD1,NA
TGTGCCAGCAAGACTTCCGCTAGCTCCTACAATGAGCAGTTCTTC,CASKTSASSYNEQFF,TRBV5-6,TRBJ2-1,NA,few
TGCGCCAGCAGCTTGGAAGCGGGAGGGCCGGGGGGCTACAATGAGCAGTTCTTC,CASSLEAGGPGGYNEQFF,TRBV5-1,TRBJ2-1,TRBD2,NA
TGTGCCAGCAGGGTCGGGGGGACCTACAATGAGCAGTTCTTC,CASRVGGTYNEQFF,TRBV25-1,TRBJ2-1,TRBD2,NA
TGTGCCACCGCGGCCGACCTTTCTAGTGATGAGCAGTTCTTC,CATAADLSSDEQFF,TRBV10-3,TRBJ2-1,NA,NA
TGTGCCAGCAGTTTAGCGCGGAGGGCCGAGCTCCACTTT,CASSLARRAELHF,TRBV12-3/TRBV12-4,TRBJ1-6,NA,NA
TGTGCCAGCAGCCACTTGCTGGCGGGGCCTAGCTCCTACGAGCAGTACTTC,CASSHLLAGPSSYEQYF,TRBV7-2,TRBJ2-7,NA,many
TGCAGTGCCGCAGACAGGGCCTTTGTTGAAGCTTTCTTT,CSAADRAFVEAFF,TRBV20-1,TRBJ1-1,TRBD1,NA
TGCAGTGCTAGAGGGCTAGCGGGATTATGGGAGCAGTACTTC,CSARGLAGLWEQYF,TRBV20-1,TRBJ2-7,TRBD2,NA
TGTGCCAGCAGCCACACCGGACAGGGAGGCACTGAAGCTTTCTTT,CASSHTGQGGTEAFF,TRBV6-4,TRBJ1-1,TRBD1,NA
TGTGCCAGCAGCGTAGCGGGAGGGTATGGAGAGACCCAGTACTTC,CASSVAGGYGETQYF,TRBV9,TRBJ2-5,TRBD2,few
TGTGCCATCAGTGATGGTGAGGGGACTAGCACAGATACGCAGTATTTT,CAISDGEGTSTDTQYF,TRBV10-3,TRBJ2-3,NA,NA
TGTGCCAGCTCACCACTGACGACCTACGAGCAGTACTTC,CASSPLTTYEQYF,TRBV18,TRBJ2-7,NA,few
TGCAGCGTTGGACTATTCGGTGAGCAGTTCTTC,CSVGLFGEQFF,TRBV29-1,TRBJ2-1,NA,NA
TGTGCCAGCAGGGACGCAGGGGTTTCGTATGGCTACACCTTC,CASRDAGVSYGYTF,TRBV28,TRBJ1-2,NA,NA
TGTGCCAGCAGCCAATTCGTTGCGGGTGAGGCCCCCTATGGCTACACCTTC,CASSQFVAGEAPYGYTF,TRBV14,TRBJ1-2,NA,NA
TGTGCCATCAGCTATGACAGTCCCGGATATGGCTACACCTTC,CAISYDSPGYGYTF,TRBV10-3,TRBJ1-2,NA,few
TGCAGTGCTAGATCTCCCGGGACTAGTGACTACGAGCAGTACTTC,CSARSPGTSDYEQYF,TRBV20-1,TRBJ2-7,TRBD2,once
TGCAGTGCGGCGGCCTTGCGGGAGGGACTCAATGAGCAGTACTTC,CSAAALREGLNEQYF,TRBV20-1,TRBJ2-7,TRBD2,NA
TGTGCCAGCAGCCCGCTCGGGGGGGCTGGGAATGAGCAGTTCTTC,CASSPLGGAGNEQFF,TRBV7-2,TRBJ2-1,TRBD2,NA
TGTGCCAGCAGCTTGACGACGGCAAACAATGAGCAGTACTTC,CASSLTTANNEQYF,TRBV5-4,TRBJ2-7,NA,NA
TGTGCCAGCAGCTCCTCGGTTTCTGGAAAGGCCTATACTGAGCAGTACTTC,CASSSSVSGKAYTEQYF,TRBV7-9,TRBJ2-5,NA,NA
TGTGCCAGCAGCTTAAATGGGGCGAAGGGCTACACCTTC,CASSLNGAKGYTF,TRBV11-2,TRBJ1-2,NA,NA
TGCGCCAGCAGCCAACCGGGACACTCCTTTTATGGCTACACCTTC,CASSQPGHSFYGYTF,TRBV5-1,TRBJ1-2,NA,many
TGCAGTGCTCTCCGTTGGGACAGGGGGTACGAGCAGTTCTTC,CSALRWDRGYEQFF,TRBV20-1,TRBJ2-1,TRBD1,once
TGTGCTAGCAGCCTAACAATCGGGTCCTACGAGCAGTACTTC,CASSLTIGSYEQYF,TRBV7-7,TRBJ2-7,NA,NA
TGTGCCAGCAGCCCGACCTCCGACAGGGTCGGGTACGAGCAGTACTTC,CASSPTSDRVGYEQYF,TRBV4-2,TRBJ2-7,TRBD1,many
TGTGCCAGCAAAACACTAGCCGTCAGGGAGACCCAGTACTTC,CASKTLAVRETQYF,TRBV12-3/TRBV12-4,TRBJ2-5,NA,NA
TGTGCCAGCAGCACTCCGGGACGGACGTCCAGTGGCTACACCTTC,CASSTPGRTSSGYTF,TRBV7-2,TRBJ1-2,NA,NA
TGTGCCAGCAGTGAGGAGGGTGGTACCGGGGAGCTGTTTTTT,CASSEEGGTGELFF,TRBV6-1,TRBJ2-2,NA,NA
TGTGCCAGCAGTGAACGGGAGCAGTCTTGGGGAACCCAGTACTTC,CASSEREQSWGTQYF,TRBV2,TRBJ2-7,NA,NA
TGCAGTGCTAGAGACGCGGCGGAGCCCTGGGTTTTAGGCTACACCTTC,CSARDAAEPWVLGYTF,TRBV20-1,TRBJ1-2,NA,NA
TGCAGCGTTGGGGTGGAGTACGAGCAGTACTTC,CSVGVEYEQYF,TRBV29-1,TRBJ2-7,NA,few
TGCAGTGCAGAACAGGGGACTACAAGCTCCTACGAGCAGTTCTTC,CSAEQGTTSSYEQFF,TRBV20-1,TRBJ2-1,NA,NA
TGTGCCAGCAGTTACTCGAGCCAGGGGCCGCGCGAGCAGTACTTC,CASSYSSQGPREQYF,TRBV6-5,TRBJ2-7,NA,few
TGCAGCGTTGAAGGCACAGGGGGCGGTGTTGACATTCAGTACTTC,CSVEGTGGGVDIQYF,TRBV29-1,TRBJ2-4,TRBD1,NA
TGTGCCAGCTCATCAGTCGACACTGAAGCTTTCTTT,CASSSVDTEAFF,TRBV18,TRBJ1-1,NA,NA
TGTGCCAGCAGCACCCAACGGGCTAGCATGGAGCAGTTCTTC,CASSTQRASMEQFF,TRBV13,TRBJ2-1,NA,NA
TGTGCCAGCAGCTTACTAGCGGGGGGCCCAAGCTCCTACAATGAGCAGTTCTTC,CASSLLAGGPSSYNEQFF,TRBV7-3,TRBJ2-1,TRBD2,NA
TGTGCCAGCAACTTCAACATGAACACTGAAGCTTTCTTT,CASNFNMNTEAFF,TRBV7-9,TRBJ1-1,NA,NA
TGTGCCACCAGCACCCCGGGACAGATGAACACTGAAGCTTTCTTT,CATSTPGQMNTEAFF,TRBV15,TRBJ1-1,TRBD1,NA
TGTGCCACCAGTGATTCCGGCCGGGGAGGCACAGATACGCAGTATTTT,CATSDSGRGGTDTQYF,TRBV24-1,TRBJ2-3,NA,NA
TGTGCCAGCAGTTCAACGACCCGATCTGCATACATCCAGTACTTC,CASSSTTRSAYIQYF,TRBV28,TRBJ2-4,NA,NA
TGTGCCAGCGAAGGCCACACCGGGGAGCTGTTTTTT,CASEGHTGELFF,TRBV11-2,TRBJ2-2,NA,few
TGTGCCAGCATCCTCGGGACTTTCTCCTACGAGCAGTACTTC,CASILGTFSYEQYF,TRBV6-1,TRBJ2-7,NA,NA
TGCAGTGCTCCCCGGGACAGGGACTACGAGCAGTTCTTC,CSAPRDRDYEQFF,TRBV20-1,TRBJ2-1,TRBD1,NA
TGTGCCAGCAGCCCCCACCGACTAGCGGGGATCTACGAGCAGTACTTC,CASSPHRLAGIYEQYF,TRBV11-1,TRBJ2-7,TRBD2,NA
TGCAGCGTTGGACAAGATGAAAAACTGTTTTTT,CSVGQDEKLFF,TRBV29-1,TRBJ1-4,NA,few